The source of this TCR beta chain is a study of blood T cell repertoires in COVID-19. Study-wide context: The samples span acute and convalescent COVID-19 from the United States, Italy and Spain. Sources were T cells, B-cell-depleted T cells, or PBMCs; the material itself was cDNA or gDNA.

Per the authors' pipeline: Estimation of nucleated cell counts was performed using reference gene primer amplification. Some clones are missing from TCRdb's copy, which holds only in-frame ones; the method was immunoSEQ multiplex PCR. That table is the source of V, J and clone size, and D and trimming were worked out from the DNA. The data hold around 180,000 clones, with around 67% observed a single time. CDR3 length: 11 amino acids. The sample was peripheral blood. This TCR was recovered from a woman at least 80 years old with acute or convalescent COVID-19. The chain recombines TRBV21-1 with TRBJ1-6; TRBD1 is taken as the D call from the table, unchecked against the DNA. TRBV21-1 is a pseudogene. This CDR3 reads CASSQYSPLHF. In nucleotides, the CDR3 is TGTGCCAGCAGCCAGTATTCACCCCTCCACTTT.